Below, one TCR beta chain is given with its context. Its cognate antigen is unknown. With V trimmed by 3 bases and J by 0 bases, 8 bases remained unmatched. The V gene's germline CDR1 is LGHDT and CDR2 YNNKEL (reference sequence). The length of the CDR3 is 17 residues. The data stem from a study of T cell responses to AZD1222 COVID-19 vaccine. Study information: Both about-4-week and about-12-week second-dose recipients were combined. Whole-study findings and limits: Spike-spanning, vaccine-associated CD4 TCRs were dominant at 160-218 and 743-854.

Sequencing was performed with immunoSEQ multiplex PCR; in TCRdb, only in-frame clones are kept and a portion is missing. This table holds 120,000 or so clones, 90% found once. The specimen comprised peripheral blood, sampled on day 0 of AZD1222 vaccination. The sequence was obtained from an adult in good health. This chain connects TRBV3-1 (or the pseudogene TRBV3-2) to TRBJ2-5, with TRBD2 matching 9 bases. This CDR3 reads CASSQYLAGEYQETQYF. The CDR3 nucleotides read TGTGCCAGCAGCCAGTACTTAGCGGGAGAGTACCAAGAGACCCAGTACTTC.